Presented here are 15 T cell receptor beta chains from one specimen sequenced in a study of blood T cell repertoires in COVID-19. Some clones are missing from TCRdb's copy, which holds only in-frame ones; the method was immunoSEQ multiplex PCR. Of 150,000 to 200,000 clones listed, about 76% are singletons. The sequenced sample consisted of peripheral blood. Receptors originate from a woman aged 40 to 49 with COVID-19, enrolled during active disease.

This clone showed up just once. The rearrangement joins TRBV5-1 to TRBJ2-1; tentative D call: TRBD1 (5 bases). Germline V gene sequence: CDR1 SGHRS, CDR2 YFSETQ. Between the trimmed V and J ends, which lost 0 bases and 2 bases, there was a span of 12 bases. There are 16 residues in the CDR3. The CDR3 DNA sequence: TGCGCCAGCAGCTTGGCCGTCCAGGGCGCCTACAATGAGCAGTTCTTC. This translates into CASSLAVQGAYNEQFF.

This clone was counted a few times. The CDR3 nucleotides are TGTGCCAGCACTCTCCTATTAGCTAACTATGGCTACACCTTC. This sequence encodes CASTLLLANYGYTF. The V and J genes are TRBV7-8 and TRBJ1-2, with D unclear. Trimming left V 7 bases short and J 0 bases short, with 12 bases between. The CDR3 has 14 residues. Germline V gives CDR1 SGHVS, CDR2 FQNEAQ.

The genes are TRBV5-5 and TRBJ1-5; 7 nucleotides agree with TRBD1. With 2 bases clipped from V and 5 bases from J, the junction kept 7 bases outside the gene matches. The CDR3 is 15 amino acids. Germline assignment: CDR1 SGHKS and CDR2 YYEKEE (reference sequence). The CDR3 reads CASSFLGQADQPQHF. In nucleotides, the CDR3 is TGTGCCAGCAGCTTTCTAGGACAGGCCGATCAGCCCCAGCATTTT.

Written as DNA, the CDR3 is TGTGCCAGCAGTTACTCATATCACAGGGTGGATGAGCAGTTCTTC. Its translation is CASSYSYHRVDEQFF. J is TRBJ2-1 and V is TRBV6-5; D is possibly TRBD1 (6 bases). The CDR3 has 15 amino acids. The germline V gene has CDR1 MNHEY and CDR2 SVGAGI. The V and J ends lost 0 bases and 8 bases respectively, with 14 bases between them.

The J gene is TRBJ1-1, the V gene TRBV7-2, with D possibly matching TRBD1 (5 bases). The ends were cut back, 0 bases at V and 2 bases at J, with 16 bases in the middle. Germline V lookup: CDR1 SGHTA, CDR2 FQGNSA. The CDR3 is 17 amino acids. The CDR3 DNA is TGTGCCAGCAGCTTAGCGGACGGCAGGGCGCACAACACTGAAGCTTTCTTT. Translation gives CASSLADGRAHNTEAFF. Full variable domain (missing parts from reference TRBV7-2 and TRBJ1-1): GAGVSQSPSNKVTEKGKDVELRCDPISGHTALYWYRQSLGQGLEFLIYFQGNSAPDKSGLPSDRFSAERTGGSVSTLTIQRTQQEDSAVYLCASSLADGRAHNTEAFFGQGTRLTVV.

This chain links TRBV7-3 with TRBJ1-2, with a tentative D call TRBD1 (6 bases). The CDR3 totals 13 residues. V lost 5 bases and J lost 6, with 13 bases in between. Germline lookup yields CDR1 SGHTA and CDR2 FQGTGA. This CDR3 is CASSNPGVNGYTF. Here the CDR3 DNA reads TGTGCCAGCAGCAACCCAGGGGTTAATGGCTACACCTTC.

This clone appeared a few times. This chain uses TRBV7-3 with TRBJ2-2, with TRBD2 identical over 8 bases. Germline assignment: CDR1 SGHTA and CDR2 FQGTGA. The CDR3 length is 14 residues. V lost 6 bases and J lost 6; bases outside the gene matches: 6. This CDR3 is CASSRGGPSGELFF. The DNA for the CDR3 is TGTGCCAGCAGTCGCGGGGGGCCCTCCGGGGAGCTGTTTTTT.

The chain combines TRBV29-1 with TRBJ2-7; 8 bases are a match to TRBD1. Trimming removed 6 bases from V and 0 bases from J; junction bases left unmatched: 7. This CDR3 has 14 residues. Per the germline V gene, CDR1 is SQVTM and CDR2 is ANQGSEA. The CDR3 DNA is TGCAGCGTGCTGACAGGGGCCCTCTCCTACGAGCAGTACTTC. Protein: CSVLTGALSYEQYF.

The J gene is TRBJ2-7, the V gene TRBV5-1; TRBD2 matches 9 bases. CDR3 size: 17 residues. Germline trimming cut 5 bases from V and 3 bases from J; bases unmatched to any gene: 15. From germline, CDR1 is SGHRS and CDR2 YFSETQ. CDR3 nucleotide sequence: TGCGCCAGCAGGGGCGAAGCTGGGCTAGCGGGGTACTACGAGCAGTACTTC. Its translation: CASRGEAGLAGYYEQYF.

The genes are TRBV9 and TRBJ2-3; a weak D match, TRBD2 (6 bases). The CDR3 consists of 16 residues. V was clipped by 3 bases and J by 5 bases, with 19 bases between them. From germline, CDR1 is SGDLS and CDR2 YYNGEE. CDR3 sequence: CASSGRGGRTGDTQYF. For the CDR3, the DNA is TGTGCCAGCAGCGGGCGGGGTGGAAGAACGGGAGATACGCAGTATTTT.

This chain links TRBV7-2 with TRBJ2-2; 12 nucleotides match TRBD2. CDR3 length equals 21 residues. The germline CDR1 and CDR2 sequences are SGHTA and FQGNSA. The V and J ends lost 0 bases and 4 bases, in that order; junction bases with no gene match: 15. As DNA, the CDR3 is TGTGCCAGCAGCTTAGCTTGGTTTAGGGCTAGCGGGGGGGTAGGCACCGGGGAGCTGTTTTTT. Its translation: CASSLAWFRASGGVGTGELFF.

The chain recombines TRBV7-2 with TRBJ2-1; 11 bases match TRBD2. V trimming: 0 bases; J trimming: 2 bases; junction bases outside the gene matches: 3. This CDR3 is 17 amino acids long. CDR1 and CDR2 (germline): SGHTA, FQGNSA. The CDR3 loop reads CASSLAYSGGAYNEQFF. The CDR3 DNA is TGTGCCAGCAGCTTAGCGTATAGCGGGGGGGCCTACAATGAGCAGTTCTTC.

J is TRBJ2-3 and V is TRBV5-4, with TRBD2 identical over 11 bases. CDR1 and CDR2 from the germline V gene are SGHNT and YYREEE (reference sequence). The ends lost 4 bases at V and 2 bases at J; junction bases unmatched: 6. The CDR3 totals 16 residues. CDR3 DNA: TGTGCCAGCAGCCTCCAGACTAGCGGGGTCACAGATACGCAGTATTTT. This translates into CASSLQTSGVTDTQYF.

This chain links TRBV2 with TRBJ2-4; possibly TRBD2 for D (6 bases). With 4 bases removed from V and 7 bases from J, the gap between germline ends came to 17 bases. This CDR3 region has 15 residues. Germline loops: CDR1 SNHLY, CDR2 FYNNEI. The CDR3 DNA reads as TGTGCCAGCAGTGTCGGCGGGGCCAGAAGGAACATTCAGTACTTC. Its protein is CASSVGGARRNIQYF.

The chain links TRBV5-1 to TRBJ2-7; weak D call: TRBD1 (6 bases). Germline CDR1 and CDR2: SGHRS and YFSETQ. CDR3 length: 11 amino acids. The V end was cut by 6 bases, the J end by 3 bases, with 7 bases between. Here the CDR3 reads CASTTGYEQYF. The DNA of the CDR3 is TGCGCCAGCACGACAGGCTACGAGCAGTACTTC.